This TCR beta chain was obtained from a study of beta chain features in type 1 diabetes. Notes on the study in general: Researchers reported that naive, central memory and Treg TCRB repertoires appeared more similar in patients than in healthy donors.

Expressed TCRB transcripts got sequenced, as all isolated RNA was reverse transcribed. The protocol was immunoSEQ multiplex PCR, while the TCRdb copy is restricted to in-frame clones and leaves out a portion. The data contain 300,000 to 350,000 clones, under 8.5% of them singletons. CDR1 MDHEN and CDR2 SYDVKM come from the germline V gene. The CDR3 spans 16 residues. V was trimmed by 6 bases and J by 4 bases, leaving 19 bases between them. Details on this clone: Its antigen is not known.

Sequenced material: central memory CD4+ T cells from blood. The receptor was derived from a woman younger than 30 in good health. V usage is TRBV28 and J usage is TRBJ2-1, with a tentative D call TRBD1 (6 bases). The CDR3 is CASSRGLTGLYNEQFF. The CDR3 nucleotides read TGTGCCAGCAGCAGAGGGTTGACAGGATTATACAATGAGCAGTTCTTC.